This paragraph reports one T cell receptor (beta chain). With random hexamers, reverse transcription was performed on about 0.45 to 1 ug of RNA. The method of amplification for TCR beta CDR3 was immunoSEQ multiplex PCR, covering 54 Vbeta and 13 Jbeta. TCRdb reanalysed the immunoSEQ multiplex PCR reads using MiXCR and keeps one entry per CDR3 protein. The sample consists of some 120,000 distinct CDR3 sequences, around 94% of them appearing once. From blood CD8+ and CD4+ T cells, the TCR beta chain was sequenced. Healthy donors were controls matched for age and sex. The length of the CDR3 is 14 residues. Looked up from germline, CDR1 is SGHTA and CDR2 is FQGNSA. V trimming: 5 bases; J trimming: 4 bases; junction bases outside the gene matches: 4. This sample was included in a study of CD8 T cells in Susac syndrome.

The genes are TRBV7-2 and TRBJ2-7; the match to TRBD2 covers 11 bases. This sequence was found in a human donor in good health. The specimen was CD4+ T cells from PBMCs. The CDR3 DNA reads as TGTGCCAGCAGCCGCGGGACTAGCGGTTACGAGCAGTACTTC. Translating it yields CASSRGTSGYEQYF.